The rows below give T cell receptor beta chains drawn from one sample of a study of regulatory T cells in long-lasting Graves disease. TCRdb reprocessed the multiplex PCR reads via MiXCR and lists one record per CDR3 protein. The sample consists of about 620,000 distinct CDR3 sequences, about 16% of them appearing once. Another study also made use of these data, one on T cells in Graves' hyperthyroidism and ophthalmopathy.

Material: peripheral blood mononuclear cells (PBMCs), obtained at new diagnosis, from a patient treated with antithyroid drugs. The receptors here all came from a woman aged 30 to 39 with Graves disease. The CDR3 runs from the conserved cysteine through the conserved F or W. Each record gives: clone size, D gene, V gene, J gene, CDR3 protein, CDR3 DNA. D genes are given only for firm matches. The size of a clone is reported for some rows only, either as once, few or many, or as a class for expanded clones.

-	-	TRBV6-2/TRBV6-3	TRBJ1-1	CASSPRTSPRGEAFF	TGTGCCAGCAGTCCAAGGACAAGCCCTAGGGGTGAAGCTTTCTTT
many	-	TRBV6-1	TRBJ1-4	CASRGGGTRSFELFF	TGTGCCAGCAGGGGAGGTGGGACACGGAGTTTTGAACTGTTTTTT
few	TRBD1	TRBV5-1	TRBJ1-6	CASSLRWDRENSPLHF	TGCGCCAGCAGCTTGAGGTGGGACAGGGAGAATTCACCCCTCCACTTT
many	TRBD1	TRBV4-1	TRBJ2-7	CASSQRQGAYYEQYF	TGCGCCAGCAGCCAAAGGCAGGGGGCTTACTACGAGCAGTACTTC
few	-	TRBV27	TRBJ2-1	CASSPDYRAPEQFF	TGTGCCAGCAGTCCAGATTACAGGGCCCCTGAGCAGTTCTTC
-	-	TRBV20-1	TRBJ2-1	CSAPDHNEQFF	TGCAGTGCTCCTGACCACAATGAGCAGTTCTTC
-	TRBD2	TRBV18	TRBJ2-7	CASSPGLAGVSEQYF	TGTGCCAGCTCACCCGGACTAGCGGGAGTAAGTGAGCAGTACTTC
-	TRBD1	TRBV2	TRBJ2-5	CTSITGGKSQYF	TGTACCAGCATTACAGGGGGGAAGTCCCAGTACTTC
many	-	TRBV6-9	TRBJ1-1	CASSYLGAKPAFF	TGTGCCAGCAGTTACTTGGGGGCGAAACCAGCTTTCTTT
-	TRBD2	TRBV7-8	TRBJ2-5	CASSLVTSGGSYF	TGTGCCAGCAGCTTAGTAACCTCGGGGGGTTCTTACTTC
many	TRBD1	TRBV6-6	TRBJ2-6	CASSYSRPGQGSGANVLTF	TGTGCCAGCAGTTACTCGAGGCCGGGACAGGGTTCTGGGGCCAACGTCCTGACTTTC
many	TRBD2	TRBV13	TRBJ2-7	CASSSRRGGRYYEQYF	TGTGCCAGCAGCTCAAGACGCGGGGGACGGTACTACGAGCAGTACTTC
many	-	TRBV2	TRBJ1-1	CASMVGSGRPDDTEAFF	TGTGCCAGCATGGTTGGATCGGGCCGTCCGGATGACACTGAAGCTTTCTTT
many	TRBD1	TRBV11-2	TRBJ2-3	CASSFRGRNTDTQYF	TGTGCCAGCAGCTTCAGGGGGCGAAATACAGATACGCAGTATTTT
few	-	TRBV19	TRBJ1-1	CASSKIRVPLNTEAFF	TGTGCCAGTAGTAAAATCAGGGTTCCCTTGAACACTGAAGCTTTCTTT
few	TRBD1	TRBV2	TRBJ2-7	CASSPDRAGSYEQYF	TGTGCCAGCAGCCCGGACAGGGCAGGCTCCTACGAGCAGTACTTC
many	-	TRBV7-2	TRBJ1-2	CASSPNRAGYGYTF	TGTGCCAGCAGCCCTAATCGGGCGGGCTATGGCTACACCTTC
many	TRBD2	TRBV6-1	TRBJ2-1	CASSLTTSGSYNEQFF	TGTGCCAGCAGTCTAACAACTAGCGGGTCCTACAATGAGCAGTTCTTC
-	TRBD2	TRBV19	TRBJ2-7	CASSNLGGAYEQYF	TGTGCCAGTAGTAATCTCGGGGGGGCCTACGAGCAGTACTTC
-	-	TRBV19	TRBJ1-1	CASKGGPNTEAFF	TGTGCCAGTAAAGGGGGTCCAAACACTGAAGCTTTCTTT
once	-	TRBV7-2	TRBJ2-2	CASSSASVDTGELFF	TGTGCCAGCAGCTCGGCTAGCGTAGACACCGGGGAGCTGTTTTTT
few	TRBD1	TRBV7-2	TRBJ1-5	CASSPRDPGQGSFLPQHF	TGTGCCAGCAGCCCCCGGGATCCGGGACAGGGGAGTTTTCTGCCCCAGCATTTT
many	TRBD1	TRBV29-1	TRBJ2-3	CSVDRGTADTQYF	TGCAGCGTTGACAGGGGGACGGCAGATACGCAGTATTTT
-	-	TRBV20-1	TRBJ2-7	CSAARDNYEQYF	TGCAGTGCTGCCCGGGACAACTACGAGCAGTACTTC
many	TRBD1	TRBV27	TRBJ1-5	CASSLTTGSDQPQHF	TGCGCCAGCAGCCTTACGACAGGGTCTGATCAGCCCCAGCATTTT
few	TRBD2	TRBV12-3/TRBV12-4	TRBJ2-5	CASSSTSGKFGETQYF	TGTGCCAGCAGTTCGACTAGCGGGAAGTTCGGAGAGACCCAGTACTTC
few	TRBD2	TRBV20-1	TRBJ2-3	CSAQTSVTDTQYF	TGCAGTGCCCAGACTAGCGTCACAGATACGCAGTATTTT
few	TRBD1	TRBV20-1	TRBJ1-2	CSASNYRGGKGYTF	TGCAGTGCTAGTAATTACAGGGGAGGAAAGGGCTACACCTTC
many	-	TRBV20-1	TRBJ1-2	CSPPRANYGYTF	TGCAGTCCCCCAAGAGCGAACTATGGCTACACCTTC
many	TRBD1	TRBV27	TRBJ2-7	CASSSPGTGFYEQYF	TGTGCCAGCAGTTCGCCCGGGACAGGGTTCTACGAGCAGTACTTC
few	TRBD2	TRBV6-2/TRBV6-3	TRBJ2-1	CASALRLPGTTFDNEQFF	TGTGCCAGTGCGCTTCGGCTGCCCGGGACTACATTCGACAATGAGCAGTTCTTC
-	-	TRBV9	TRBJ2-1	CASSGITGLKGNEQFF	TGTGCCAGCAGCGGAATAACAGGGTTAAAGGGTAATGAGCAGTTCTTC
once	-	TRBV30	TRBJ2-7	CAWSLESSYEQYF	TGTGCCTGGAGTTTGGAAAGCTCCTACGAGCAGTACTTC
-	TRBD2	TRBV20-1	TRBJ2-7	CSAHRGLAVYEQYF	TGCAGTGCCCACCGTGGACTAGCGGTCTACGAGCAGTACTTC
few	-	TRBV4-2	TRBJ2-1	CASSQEHRLSSYNEQFF	TGTGCCAGCAGCCAAGAGCATAGGCTGAGCTCCTACAATGAGCAGTTCTTC
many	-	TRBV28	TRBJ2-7	CASSLSPTPNEQYF	TGTGCCAGCAGTTTATCCCCGACTCCCAACGAGCAGTACTTC
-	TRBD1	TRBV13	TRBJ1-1	CASSPGTGGLTEAFF	TGTGCCAGCAGCCCGGGGACAGGGGGGCTGACTGAAGCTTTCTTT
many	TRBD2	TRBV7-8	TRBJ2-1	CASSLREKRESYEQFF	TGTGCCAGCAGCTTAAGAGAGAAGCGGGAGTCCTATGAGCAGTTCTTC
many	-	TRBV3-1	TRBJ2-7	CASSQDEGSYEQYF	TGTGCCAGCAGCCAAGACGAAGGCTCCTACGAGCAGTACTTC
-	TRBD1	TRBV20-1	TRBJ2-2	CSAMGQGITGELFF	TGCAGTGCCATGGGACAGGGGATCACCGGGGAGCTGTTTTTT
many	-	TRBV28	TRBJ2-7	CASSSGIFEQYF	TGTGCCAGCAGTTCCGGGATTTTCGAGCAGTACTTC
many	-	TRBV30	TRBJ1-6	CAWSSGVGSPLHF	TGTGCCTGGAGTTCCGGCGTGGGGTCACCCCTCCACTTT
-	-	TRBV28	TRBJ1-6	CASGVNYNSPLHF	TGTGCCAGCGGTGTAAACTATAATTCACCCCTCCACTTT
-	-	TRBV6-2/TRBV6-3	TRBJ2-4	CAIRAGNIQYF	TGTGCCATCCGTGCGGGGAACATTCAGTACTTC
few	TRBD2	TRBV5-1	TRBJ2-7	CASSLGTSGRQSYEQYF	TGCGCCAGCAGCTTAGGGACTAGCGGGCGACAGTCCTACGAGCAGTACTTC
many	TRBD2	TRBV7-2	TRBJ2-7	CASSMTSGRDYYEQYF	TGTGCCAGCAGCATGACTAGCGGGAGGGACTACTACGAGCAGTACTTC
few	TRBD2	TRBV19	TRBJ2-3	CAASGRAGTDTQYF	TGTGCCGCTAGCGGGAGGGCCGGTACAGATACGCAGTATTTT
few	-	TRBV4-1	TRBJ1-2	CASSPGRGQSGAYGYTF	TGCGCCAGCAGCCCCGGACGGGGCCAGTCAGGGGCCTATGGCTACACCTTC
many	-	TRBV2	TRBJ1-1	CASSDFGGTEAFF	TGTGCCAGCAGTGATTTCGGTGGCACTGAAGCTTTCTTT
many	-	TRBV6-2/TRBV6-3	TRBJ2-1	CASSYSRGGNNEQFF	TGTGCCAGCAGTTACTCCAGGGGGGGGAATAATGAGCAGTTCTTC
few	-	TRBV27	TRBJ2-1	CASSSERVIYNEQFF	TGTGCCAGCAGTTCGGAGCGGGTAATATACAATGAGCAGTTCTTC
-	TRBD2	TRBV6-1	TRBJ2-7	CASILTSGGAYEQYF	TGTGCCAGCATTCTGACTAGCGGGGGTGCCTACGAGCAGTACTTC